This T cell receptor beta chain emerged from a study of T-cell memory formation after mild COVID-19. Study-wide results and caveats: Mainly in CM and EM were contracting CD4+ clones; CD8+ were in EMRA.

In this sample, this clonotype turned up a few times. Its antigen is unknown. One junction end does not reproduce the germline sequence, and a read error may be involved. After 5'RACE with constant-segment primers, TCR alpha and TCR beta cDNA libraries carrying sample barcodes and UMIs were obtained. In TCRdb, the 5' RACE reads were re-called with MiXCR into one record per CDR3 protein. The sample yields about 340,000 distinct CDR3 sequences, 21% seen once. Germline V CDR1 and CDR2: MNHEY, SVGEGT. The CDR3 contains 16 residues. The source material was PBMCs or a T cell subset sorted from them (not recorded which). This chain joins TRBV6-2 or TRBV6-3 and TRBJ2-7; 7 bases map to TRBD1. This sequence originates from an adult woman who had mild COVID-19 (a few samples of this study predate the infection). Cell type and time point are not known. The CDR3 is CASSPPAPGTAYEQYF. In nucleotides, the CDR3 is TGTGCCAGCAGCCCCCCGGCCCCCGGGACAGCCTACGAGCAGTATTTC.